The present TCR beta chain was sequenced within a study of T-cell reconstitution after alpha-beta-depleted transplantation in children. For TCRbeta, the library was prepared with unique molecular identifiers. TCRdb re-derived calls from the PCR reads in MiXCR, one entry per CDR3 protein. Of about 200,000 distinct CDR3 sequences in the sample, 17% were seen once. In this sample, this clonotype turned up a few times. The sequence came from a male patient aged 2-10 years who had a stem cell transplant for acute lymphoblastic leukemia, so the T cells may come from the graft donor. Sequences were derived from PBMCs, mostly from graft donor cells, sampled 360 days after TCRalphabeta/CD19-depleted stem cell transplant.

The CDR3, as DNA: TGTGCCAGCAGCCCAAGGACAGGGGGAGGCAATCAGCCCCAGCATTTT. This encodes CASSPRTGGGNQPQHF. The chain carries TRBV6-1 and TRBJ1-5; TRBD1 matches 10 bases. The length of the CDR3 is 16 residues. Trimming cost V 6 bases and J 2 bases; bases outside gene matches: 7. Germline V lookup: CDR1 MNHNS, CDR2 SASEGT.